This TCR beta chain is from a study of cytomegalovirus exposure and HLA in healthy donors (dated 2017 in TCRdb). Regarding the research as a whole: In an earlier analysis of roughly 500 of the donors, approximately 260 Gb of sequence data and approximately 120 million unique TCR beta sequences from 180 million or so T cells were reported. An early release that covered around 590 HLA-typed donors contained approximately 300 gigabases of sequencing data and 65 million to 100 million unique TCR sequences. Of the 300 to 500 genotyped donors, approximately 81% were placed in the genetic ancestry cluster associated with self-reported Caucasian donors. The aim of the study was to test whether cataloging public T cell receptors could identify signatures of past pathogen exposure. The study profiled the T cell repertoires of 550 to 700 subjects by immunosequencing and related them to cytomegalovirus serostatus. Besides the first cohort of some 670 subjects, a separate validation cohort made up of 120 different subjects was used. To predict cytomegalovirus infection status, the study combined high-throughput TCR immunosequencing, statistical association of individual TCRs with disease status, and machine learning. A later analysis re-analyzed previously published TCR beta repertoires from approximately 670 donors and added high-resolution HLA genotyping to study TCR occurrence patterns. Rather than using new phenotypic data, the later analysis identified candidate immune exposures from TCR beta sequences and from how often those sequences occurred across donors. An earlier analysis of about 600 of the donors used high-throughput TCR beta sequencing to judge whether each TCR beta V gene segment behaved as functional or pseudogenic. Alongside the repertoire data, information on donor age, sex, ethnicity and CMV serostatus was compiled. Genome-wide SNP genotypes for about 55% of the 666 donors were used in a later genetic analysis, which treated that subset as a discovery cohort. Every discovery cohort repertoire had been produced on one sequencing platform. Class I and class II HLA loci were covered by the typing at four-digit resolution. Typing coverage differed by locus: A, B, C, DRB1 and DQB1 were typed in about 620-640 donors, DQA1 in 500 to 550, DPA1 in around 600, and DPB1 in roughly 450. About five DR-DQ haplotypes were treated as single units for association and clustering because of strong linkage in the cohort. On average, about 200,000 unique TCR beta nucleotide sequences were sequenced per donor among 398 genotyped donors of the cohort, with roughly 19% of those sequences being non-productive. Overall results and qualifications from the work: In a later analysis, HLA-associated TCR beta chains showed more clonal expansion and lower generation probabilities than non-associated chains that were equally common. The only immune exposure information available for the cohort was CMV serostatus. In a later genetic analysis, fewer N-insertions in productive TCRs were reported among donors in an Asian-associated ancestry cluster than the roughly 640-donor mean. The earlier analysis of 587 of the donors excluded 15 to 20 rarely observed V segments, including chromosome 9 orphons, because counts were too low. The study gave a list of 150 to 200 TCR beta chains associated with cytomegalovirus. In vitro tests confirmed that a few of the cytomegalovirus-associated TCR beta chains recognize cytomegalovirus antigens. In a later analysis, some 18,000 TCR beta sequences were associated with specific HLA alleles at a false discovery rate of 0.05. Correlated functional status among segregating V segments might reflect linkage disequilibrium, but an unknown experimental factor could not be ruled out. A later analysis found that most CMV-associated TCR beta chains appeared HLA-restricted, with HLA associations seemingly driven largely by CMV exposure. In this cohort, only TCR beta chains were sequenced, and detectable features were limited by the absence of alpha or paired-chain data. The classifier was reported to diagnose cytomegalovirus status with high specificity and sensitivity in both the original and validation cohorts. A cluster of highly shared sequence variants was judged likely to represent a technical artifact of the sequencing pipeline. The presence/absence analyses assumed that sequencing depth was roughly uniform across donors, and that assumption may not be true. It was suggested by the authors that the approach could potentially be generalized to other disease states and immunological phenotypes. Because some donors lacked HLA typing at each locus, the association tests relied only on the typed subset. While some public TCRs were present in many individuals, most TCR sequences turned up only very rarely across donors. A later genetic analysis associated a missense DCLRE1C variant with V-gene and J-gene trimming of TCR beta chains, and an independent cohort replicated the association. In a later analysis, the rate of TCR association differed among HLA loci, with DRB1 alleles having the most associated TCRs and HLA-C alleles having the fewest. A further reported finding was that TCR beta sequences accurately predicted the HLA-A and HLA-B alleles for most subjects in the first cohort. Broadly in line with IMGT annotations, most TCR beta V segments showed up in productive rearrangements about 90% or about 30% of the time in an earlier analysis of approximately 600 of the donors. Several of the top co-occurrence clusters appeared to be linked to parvovirus B19, influenza, CMV and Epstein-Barr virus, according to a later analysis. When HLA alleles, especially DR and DQ, strongly co-occurred, TCR associations were difficult to assign to individual alleles. Some IMGT-functional V segments, including TRBV6-2 and TRBV6-3, could not be told apart with the 87-base-pair reads, so those segments were excluded.

As for this clone: The antigen it binds to is not known. Qualities for individual bases were not recorded, and no much larger clone is one base off.

The library came from the immunoSEQ multiplex PCR assay. For the multiplex PCR, a mixture combining 60 forward primers for TCR Vbeta segments and 13 reverse primers for TCR Jbeta segments was used. Amplification of the CDR3 region of rearranged TCR beta genes was performed with a multiplex PCR assay on genomic DNA. On the Illumina HiSeq System, the amplified TCR beta libraries were sequenced as 87-base-pair reads. The source study handled its data this way. In a later analysis, tens of millions of unique TCR beta chains were counted across the approximately 670 repertoires, and approximately 11 million of these chains were shared by at least two donors. Raw reads were error-corrected and collapsed into unique sequences with a nearest-neighbor algorithm that merged closely related sequences to remove PCR and sequencing errors. To assign V, D and J gene segments, CDR3 sequences were aligned to IMGT reference sequences. For a sequence to be retained, at least a six-nucleotide match to both a V gene segment and a J gene segment was required. Rearrangements were classified as productive when the CDR3 lacked stop codons and remained in frame with V and J, and all other rearrangements were classified as non-productive. Following IMGT convention, CDR3 was defined as the stretch from the second conserved V-encoded cysteine up to the conserved J-encoded phenylalanine. The earlier analysis of about 640 of the donors excluded any sequence lacking an unambiguous match to a single V gene segment. An earlier analysis of about 600 of the donors called V segments functional above 56.7% productive rearrangements and segregating when the between-donor standard deviation exceeded 5%. To diagnose cytomegalovirus status from the catalog of TCR beta chain sequences, a statistical classification framework was built. A later analysis assigned V and J genes by comparing TCR nucleotide sequences with IMGT/GENE-DB human TR gene sequences. Using the TCRdist pipeline, a later analysis assigned CDR3 sequences along with most-parsimonious VDJ recombination scenarios. In a later analysis, each TCR beta chain was defined by its CDR3 amino acid sequence together with its V-gene family, and reads without a unique V-gene family were excluded. In a later analysis, around 600 highly shared, low-generation-probability nucleotide sequences were removed to address suspected cross-contamination and a sequencing artifact. A later analysis calculated a clonal expansion index for each public chain from normalized within-repertoire ranks of inferred template counts. In a later analysis, generation probabilities were computed with a VDJ recombination model fitted to out-of-frame rearrangements, and the resulting probabilities were checked against IGoR. A later analysis scored TCR-TCR, TCR-HLA and TCR-CMV co-occurrence with hypergeometric tests, applying a repertoire-size bias correction to TCR pairs. In a later analysis, false discovery rates were estimated by permuting HLA or CMV assignments 20 times. In a later analysis, co-occurring TCRs were grouped using DBSCAN, with TCRdist sequence similarity added in when clustering inside HLA-allele-positive subsets. Repertoires with fewer than 30,000 or more than 120,000 public chains were left out of co-occurrence clustering, as were about 5 repertoires with anomalous nucleotide sharing. In its TCRdb copy, this immuneACCESS table keeps in-frame sequences only and misses some clones. Where compared with another copy, unresolved V genes explain less than half of these, and the others have no known cause. The DNA was the basis for D and trimming; V, J and clone size are from that table. Counted in this sample were some 120,000 clones; about 73% of them appeared once. Of the sample, roughly 6.1% is held by the ten largest clones.

In total, more than 500 healthy bone marrow donors made up the cohort. At the time of sampling, every cohort member was nominally healthy, though immune exposures that went unrecorded were likely present. The donor tested CMV seronegative, placing the donor among the approximately 400 seronegative members of the cohort. Each donor provided a peripheral blood sample, and peripheral blood mononuclear cells were used for TCR beta sequencing. The Qiagen DNeasy Blood Extraction Kit was used to extract genomic DNA from the blood cell samples. CDR1 and CDR2, looked up from the germline V gene, are SNHLY and FYNNEI. Compared with germline, V lacks 7 bases and J lacks 0 bases; bases without a gene match: 10. Including the terminal cysteine and phenylalanine, the CDR3 comprises 18 residues. Only CDR3 DNA is held: 54 bases, read in frame from base 1.

The receptor was isolated from a woman in her forties in good health and CMV-seronegative. The rearrangement joined TRBV2 to TRBJ2-6; 9 bases in between match TRBD2. The sequenced material came from PBMCs. The CDR3 region has the sequence CASTTLGLAFSGANVLTF. The bases read TGTGCCAGCACGACGCTGGGACTAGCCTTCTCTGGGGCCAACGTCCTGACTTTC.